This T cell receptor (beta chain) was identified during a study of shared clonotypes between healthy human individuals (dated by TCRdb to the early 2020s). Regarding the complete study: The cohort included three men and two women between 18 and 49 years of age. To increase sequencing depth and limit assay-specific biases, TCR repertoire library preparation and sequencing were carried out by different laboratories using diverse techniques. Blood TCR repertoires of about 5 healthy adults were deeply sequenced to estimate repertoire size and the extent of clonotype sharing between individuals. Between about 0.85 and 10 billion PBMCs per donor were obtained by leukapheresis. For each donor, three plates each were used for CD4 naive and CD4 memory, two plates were used for CD8 naive, and one plate was used for CD8 memory.

CD8 naive samples were CD45RO-negative cells positively selected for CCR7, giving a CD45RA+CCR7+ population that excluded TemRA cells. The donors were healthy, HIV-negative adults with no recently reported acute infections or vaccinations. Every donor was a Caucasian adult residing in Nashville, Tennessee, USA. Blood was collected by leukapheresis, and PBMCs were isolated by Ficoll-Histopaque density gradient centrifugation and then cryopreserved in liquid nitrogen vapor phase. Purity and quantity of every magnetically sorted T cell population were checked by analytical flow cytometry. From each sorted fraction, genomic DNA was isolated and quantified by UV absorbance on a Nanodrop 2000c. Using the deep immunoSEQ assay, multiplex PCR amplified TCR CDR3 regions from genomic DNA. Genomic DNA extracted from each cell subset was distributed evenly over all wells of several immunoSEQ 96-well plates, and each plate served as one replicate. For sorted subsets, about 200 ng genomic DNA, equal to 25,000 to 35,000 T cell genomes, was loaded into each replicate PCR. The purified libraries were quantified using a Qubit 3.0 fluorometer, sized with a Bioanalyzer 2100, and then quantified again using the KAPA Library Quantification kit. Every immunoSEQ 96-well plate was sequenced on a separate single-read 150-cycle Illumina NextSeq 550 flow cell. Per the original workflow: The immunoSEQ output contained only junctional sequences without quality scores, so filtering could not match that applied to full-length reads. To assign V/J genes and CDR3, sequences were annotated using PyIR, a Python wrapper for IgBLAST v1.9, with IMGT germline references. Any read was removed if the V/J assignment was weak (E-value above 1e-6), the CDR3 was missing, or the read contained stop codons, out-of-frame junctions, or ambiguous translated residues. A V3J clonotype was defined by an identical inferred V gene, J gene, and CDR3 amino acid sequence. To compute the percentage overlap between repertoires, the number of shared unique clonotypes was divided by the size of the smaller repertoire. Three approaches were used to assess repertoire richness: RTK rarefaction, the Chao1 estimator, and Recon v2.1 estimates of unobserved clonotypes. Generation probabilities were computed with OLGA for all TCRbeta clonotypes obtained by the gDNA method from several donors. TCRdb holds this immuneACCESS table with in-frame rearrangements only. Some clones are missing; in checked studies, unresolved V genes explain under half, and the rest has no known cause. Clonal size and the V and J genes are those of that table, whereas D and trimming came from the DNA. The sample contains 2 million to 2.5 million clones, about 95% of them found a single time. Of the sample, about 1.1% is held by the ten largest clones.

Overall results and qualifications from the work: Larger estimated clonotype richness was generally found for naive subsets than for memory subsets. Rarefaction of sorted-subset datasets indicated incomplete sequencing despite the large sequencing depth. The small number of donors limited the genetic and exposure-history diversity represented. Sampling was restricted to blood, and TCR repertoires in tissue are likely to differ from TCR repertoires in blood. About 5% of naive CD4, 3.5% of naive CD8, approximately 2.2% of memory CD4, and around 0.42% of memory CD8 clonotypes were shared across several donors. Higher generation probabilities were observed for clonotypes shared by all four sorted-subset donors than for non-shared clonotypes. Pairwise subsampling indicated that sequencing depth was expected to affect the degree of clonotype sharing among donors.

Between the V and J ends, shortened by 2 bases and 2 bases respectively, the junction contains 13 bases. The germline V gene supplies CDR1 MNHNS and CDR2 SASEGT. From the cysteine through the phenylalanine, the CDR3 covers 16 amino acids. CDR3 DNA is the only sequence kept; it has 48 bases, read in frame from the first base. Turning to this clone: It has no known antigen specificity. The record has no base qualities; no much larger clone is one base away.

The sequenced sample was naive CD8+ T cells sorted from blood. This sample's cell subset or site label indicates: CD45RA+CCR7+. Recombination connected TRBV6-1 to TRBJ2-1; D gene: possibly TRBD2, on 6 matching bases. The sequence was collected from a man aged 18 to 30 in good health. CDR3 sequence: CASSELGGGPYNEQFF. The sequenced DNA: TGTGCCAGCAGTGAATTGGGGGGAGGCCCCTACAATGAGCAGTTCTTC.